The present T cell receptor (beta chain) was sequenced within a study of siplizumab effects on memory and regulatory T cells. The table came from immunoSEQ multiplex PCR; TCRdb's copy has only in-frame clones and leaves some out. The sample has about 110,000 clones; 90% to 95% are singletons. The V gene's germline CDR1 is SGHVS and CDR2 FQNEAQ. Germline trimming cut 2 bases from V and 9 bases from J; bases unmatched to any gene: 12. This CDR3 has 16 amino acids. The rearrangement uses TRBV7-8 and TRBJ2-3, with 9 bases that match TRBD2. Input material: Tregs sorted from blood. This sequence originates from a human donor in good health. The CDR3 nucleotides read TGTGCCAGCAGCTTAAGGCCTAGCGGGGCGCACGGGACGCAGTATTTT. Translating gives CASSLRPSGAHGTQYF.